This T cell receptor (beta chain) is drawn from a study of blood T cell repertoires in COVID-19 (dated by TCRdb to the early 2020s). Broadly, across the study: The collaborator samples originated in the United States, Italy and Spain and spanned the acute and convalescent phases of COVID-19. The material from the prospective study consisted of cDNA or gDNA derived from T cells, B-cell-depleted T cells, or PBMCs. The dataset comprised deeply sampled blood TCRbeta repertoires from subjects exposed to, actively infected with, or recovered from COVID-19. The repertoires were released in a freely available public database meant as a resource for research on the immune response to SARS-CoV-2. The samples were drawn from two sources: the first 160 participants of the ongoing ImmuneRACE study, and 1,000 to 1,500 subjects contributed by 6 global collaborators. Sample metadata almost always included a de-identified subject ID, COVID-19 status, age in years and sex. HLA class I and class II types, where available, came from metadata supplied by the sample provider rather than from assay-based typing. General findings and caveats noted by the study authors: Clinical and demographic metadata were provided uncurated, with the amount varying by source and participant.

Turning to this clone: Which antigen it targets is not known. The sample holds no much larger clone one base away, and base qualities are not on file.

TCRbeta CDR3 regions were amplified from genomic DNA by means of the immunoSEQ Assay, a bias-controlled multiplex PCR. In the source study's methods: Nucleated cell counts per sample were estimated from amplification of reference gene primers within the assay. Sequence reads were collapsed and filtered to measure the absolute abundance of every unique TCRbeta CDR3 rearrangement. Productive Simpson clonality was computed per sample as the square root of Simpson's diversity index over productive rearrangements. The immuneACCESS repertoire file appears here via TCRdb, limited to in-frame rearrangements. These files lack a portion of the clones; in checked studies, under half of the deficit traces to unresolved V genes, and the cause of the others is not known. That table gives V, J and clone size, and the DNA gave D and trimming. The sample data list hundreds of thousands of clones, and around 90% of these were observed just once. 2% to 2.5% of the sample is in the top ten clones.

Participants in the prospective study were aged roughly 18 to 100 years, lived in some 24 United States geographic areas, and enrolled through a virtual design. Cohort assignment in the prospective study relied on participant-reported clinical history from a screening survey and a study questionnaire. Each participant in the prospective study had whole blood, serum and a nasopharyngeal or oropharyngeal swab collected by mobile phlebotomists. Additional blood draws and questionnaires over an approximately two-month period could optionally be provided by prospective study participants. Before DNA extraction, prospective study blood samples were shipped either frozen or at room temperature. The clonotype comes from a woman aged 35 to 49 with acute COVID-19. Sequencing was done on a sample of PBMCs or T cells enriched from blood (not recorded which).

The encoded CDR3 is CSASHPIQGRGTEAFF. The bases are TGCAGTGCTAGTCATCCAATTCAGGGGAGGGGCACTGAAGCTTTCTTT. The receptor chain draws on TRBV20-1 and TRBJ1-1; the D segment could be TRBD1, given 6 matching bases. The junction carries 21 bases between V and J, which are trimmed by 3 bases and 4 bases respectively. Including the terminal cysteine and phenylalanine, the CDR3 comprises 16 residues. The CDR3 DNA has 48 bases and is translated from base 1. As encoded in the germline V gene (reference sequence), CDR1 is DFQATT while CDR2 is SNEGSKA.